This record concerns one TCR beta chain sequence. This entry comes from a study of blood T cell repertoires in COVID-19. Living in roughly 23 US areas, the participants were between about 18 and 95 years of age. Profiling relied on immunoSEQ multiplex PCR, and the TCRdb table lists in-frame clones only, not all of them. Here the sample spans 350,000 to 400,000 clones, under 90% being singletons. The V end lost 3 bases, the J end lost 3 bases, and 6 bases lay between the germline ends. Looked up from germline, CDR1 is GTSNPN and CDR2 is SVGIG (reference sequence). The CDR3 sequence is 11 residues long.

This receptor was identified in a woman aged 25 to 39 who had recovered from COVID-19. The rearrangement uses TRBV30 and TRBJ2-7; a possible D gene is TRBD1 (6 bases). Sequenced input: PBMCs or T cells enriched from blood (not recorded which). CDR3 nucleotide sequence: TGTGCCTGGAGGGACAGCTACGAGCAGTACTTC. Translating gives CAWRDSYEQYF. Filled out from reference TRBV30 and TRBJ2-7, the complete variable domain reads SQTIHQWPATLVQPVGSPLSLECTVEGTSNPNLYWYRQAAGRGLQLLFYSVGIGQISSEVPQNLSASRPQDRQFILSSKKLLLSDSGFYLCAWRDSYEQYFGPGTRLTVT.